This T cell receptor beta chain emerged from a study of blood T cells in healthy people across ages. Whole-study context: Capturing about one barcoded beta molecule per two T cells was achieved by template switching.

Primers used in a second PCR of roughly 6 to 11 cycles were a sample-barcoded 5' primer and a J-beta primer mix. Every sample returned 2.5 million or more CDR3-containing paired-end reads. Each CDR3 protein gets one entry after TCRdb re-called the 5' RACE reads with MiXCR. The top ten hold 15% to 20% of the sample, which has approximately 1,000,000 distinct CDR3 sequences, 35% to 55% seen once. Broader study findings: TCR beta diversity correlated strongly with naive T cell percentage.

Notes on this clonotype: No antigen is known for it.

This clonotype originated in a woman in her sixties or seventies in good health. The sequencing input was blood.

DNA for the CDR3: TGTGCCAGCAGTTTTGGAGCTTTCTACGAGCAGTACTTC. This codes for CASSFGAFYEQYF. The chain carries TRBV27 and TRBJ2-7; D not certain. Germline V lookup: CDR1 MNHEY, CDR2 SMNVEV (reference sequence). V was clipped by 3 bases and J by 3 bases, with 9 bases between them. There are 13 residues in the CDR3.